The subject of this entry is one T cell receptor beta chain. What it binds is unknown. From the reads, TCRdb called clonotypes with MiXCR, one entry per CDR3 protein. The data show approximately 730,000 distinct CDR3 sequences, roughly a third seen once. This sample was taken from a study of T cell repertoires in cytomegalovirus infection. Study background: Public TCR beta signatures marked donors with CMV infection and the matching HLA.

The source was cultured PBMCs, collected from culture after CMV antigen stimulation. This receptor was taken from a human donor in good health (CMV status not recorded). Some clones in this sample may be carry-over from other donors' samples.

CDR3 DNA: TGCAGCGTGAGCCGCGGGACAATTAACTACGAGCAGTACTTC. Translating it yields CSVSRGTINYEQYF. The J gene is TRBJ2-7, the V gene TRBV29-1; D possibly matches TRBD1 or TRBD2 (6 bases each). CDR3 length: 14 amino acids. V was clipped by 6 bases and J by 3 bases, with 18 bases between them. The V gene's germline CDR1 is SQVTM and CDR2 ANQGSEA.